The 28 T cell receptor beta chains listed next were all sequenced from one sample in a study of vaccination effects on CD4 cells after COVID-19. Before any sequencing was done, the ViraFEST assay used viral peptide pools to expand antigen-specific CD4+ T cells. Subsequent to a culture period of less than twelve days, CD4+ T cells were isolated. According to the study, vaccine recipients showed no prior SARS-CoV-2 infection and negative nucleocapsid antibodies. The antigens of these receptors remain unknown. Profiled with immunoSEQ multiplex PCR; TCRdb holds only in-frame clones, not every one. The table shows 35,000 to 45,000 clones, with around 77% occurring only once. The input for sequencing was CD4+ T cells from PBMCs cultured with SARS-CoV-2 spike peptides, taken before COVID-19 vaccination. These receptors were obtained from a human donor who received a COVID-19 vaccine.

The V call is TRBV9, the J call TRBJ1-2; TRBD1 aligns across 7 bases. With 3 bases clipped from V and 8 bases from J, the junction kept 7 bases outside the gene matches. From germline, CDR1 is SGDLS and CDR2 YYNGEE. The CDR3 has 13 residues. CDR3: CASSEQGVKGYTF. The CDR3, as DNA: TGTGCCAGCAGCGAGCAGGGGGTGAAGGGCTACACCTTC.

J is TRBJ2-5 and V is TRBV7-2; TRBD2 might be the D (5 bases). Germline-derived CDR1 and CDR2 are SGHTA and FQGNSA. The V end lost 8 bases, the J end lost 6 bases, and 19 bases lay between the germline ends. The CDR3 contains 14 residues. The CDR3 spells CASFETVSGKTQYF. In DNA form, the CDR3 reads TGTGCCAGCTTCGAAACGGTCTCCGGGAAGACCCAGTACTTC.

CDR3 protein: CASNRRTGDGYTF. The DNA of the CDR3 is TGTGCCAGTAATCGAAGGACAGGGGACGGCTACACCTTC. The chain combines TRBV19 with TRBJ1-2; TRBD1 aligns across 9 bases. Per the germline V gene, CDR1 is LNHDA and CDR2 is SQIVND (reference sequence). The CDR3 loop spans 13 amino acids. The J segment lost 8 bases and the V segment lost 7 bases, leaving 8 bases of the junction unmatched.

The genes are TRBV19 and TRBJ1-5; no reliable D call. Germline V gene sequence: CDR1 LNHDA, CDR2 SQIVND (reference sequence). Trimming shortened V by 0 bases and J by 1 base, and 7 bases separated the two germline ends. This CDR3 is built from 15 residues. The DNA of the CDR3 is TGTGCCAGTAGTATAGACGGCAGAAGCAATCAGCCCCAGCATTTT. Encoded protein: CASSIDGRSNQPQHF.

The chain joins TRBV6-2 or TRBV6-3 to TRBJ1-5, with a tentative D call TRBD1 (6 bases). Germline-derived CDR1 and CDR2 are MNHEY and SVGEGT. Trimming left V 2 bases short and J 0 bases short, with 17 bases between. This CDR3 has 18 residues. CDR3 in amino acids: CASSYTIGTTPSNQPQHF. CDR3 coding DNA: TGTGCCAGCAGTTACACAATTGGGACAACCCCTAGCAATCAGCCCCAGCATTTT.

The CDR3 coding sequence is TGCGCCAGCAGCTTGGCAACAGGGGGTCAGCCCCAGCATTTT. Residues: CASSLATGGQPQHF. The chain uses TRBV5-1 and TRBJ1-5; 8 bases fit TRBD1. From germline, CDR1 is SGHRS and CDR2 YFSETQ. Unmatched junction bases numbered 2, after V lost 0 bases and J lost 6 bases. The CDR3 loop spans 14 amino acids.

This chain joins TRBV19 and TRBJ1-1; D is ambiguous. CDR3 size: 17 residues. Trimming took 3 bases from V and 0 from J, leaving 17 bases between them. The germline V gene encodes CDR1 LNHDA and CDR2 SQIVND (reference sequence). In DNA, the CDR3 is TGTGCCAGTAGTATGGCAGGTTCGCGGGGTTTGAACACTGAAGCTTTCTTT. The encoded protein is CASSMAGSRGLNTEAFF. Variable domain in full (rest from reference TRBV19 and TRBJ1-1): DGGITQSPKYLFRKEGQNVTLSCEQNLNHDAMYWYRQDPGQGLRLIYYSQIVNDFQKGDIAEGYSVSREKKESFPLTVTSAQKNPTAFYLCASSMAGSRGLNTEAFFGQGTRLTVV.

This clone was recorded once. The rearrangement links TRBV19 to TRBJ1-4, with 10 bases that match TRBD1. The germline CDR1 and CDR2 sequences are LNHDA and SQIVND (reference sequence). The CDR3 is 13 amino acids. J gave up 7 bases and V 9 bases, and 5 bases lay outside the gene matches. In DNA, the CDR3 is TGTGCCAGCCAGACAGGGGGCCTTGAAAAACTGTTTTTT. This sequence encodes CASQTGGLEKLFF.

The gene calls are TRBV27 and TRBJ2-5; 8 bases agree with TRBD2. The V segment lost 4 bases and the J segment 0 bases; nucleotides outside the gene matches: 4. This CDR3 is 15 amino acids long. Germline V gives CDR1 MNHEY, CDR2 SMNVEV (reference sequence). The CDR3 nucleotides are TGTGCCAGCAGTTCGTCGGGAGGGGACCAAGAGACCCAGTACTTC. The encoded protein is CASSSSGGDQETQYF.

V gene TRBV6-1 combines with J gene TRBJ2-5, with TRBD2 identical over 12 bases. From germline, CDR1 is MNHNS and CDR2 SASEGT. There are 15 residues in the CDR3. The ends lost 2 bases at V and 5 bases at J; junction bases unmatched: 3. The CDR3 nucleotides are TGTGCCAGCAGTGAACCTAGCGGGGGGGCGGAGACCCAGTACTTC. Protein product: CASSEPSGGAETQYF.

The V gene is TRBV11-2, the J gene TRBJ2-5; 7 nucleotides line up with TRBD2. V dropped 8 bases and J dropped 7; count of bases not matched to a gene: 7. The CDR3 length is 12 residues. CDR1 and CDR2 (germline): SGHAT, FQNNGV. CDR3 in amino acids: CASGGDPGTQYF. The CDR3 DNA reads TGTGCCAGCGGGGGGGACCCCGGGACCCAGTACTTC.

The chain uses TRBV6-1 and TRBJ1-3; possible D gene TRBD1, 5 bases. Germline CDR1 is MNHNS and CDR2 is SASEGT. This CDR3 has 15 residues. V dropped 1 base and J dropped 0 bases, with 7 bases sitting between them. The DNA of the CDR3 is TGTGCCAGCAGTGAAGACAGGTACTCTGGAAACACCATATATTTT. It codes for CASSEDRYSGNTIYF.

This rearrangement joins TRBV19 to TRBJ2-1, with 12 bases matching TRBD2. Germline V CDR1 and CDR2: LNHDA, SQIVND (reference sequence). The CDR3 is 16 amino acids. V trimming: 6 bases; J trimming: 0 bases; junction bases outside the gene matches: 3. The CDR3 nucleotides read TGTGCCAGTAGCGGACTAGCGGGGAGCTCCTACAATGAGCAGTTCTTC. Amino acids: CASSGLAGSSYNEQFF.

V is TRBV7-3 and J is TRBJ2-5, with D perhaps matching TRBD1 (6 bases). Trimming took 4 bases from V and 4 from J, leaving 16 bases between them. Germline CDR1 and CDR2: SGHTA and FQGTGA. The CDR3 runs 15 residues. The CDR3 DNA sequence: TGTGCCAGCAGCTCCGGGTGGGGGCCCGGAGAGACCCAGTACTTC. It is translated as CASSSGWGPGETQYF.

The V gene is TRBV7-3, the J gene TRBJ2-3; TRBD2 might be the D (6 bases). CDR1 SGHTA and CDR2 FQGTGA come from the germline V gene. The CDR3 runs to 13 residues. V lost 2 bases and J 5 bases, leaving 8 bases between the germline ends. The DNA of the CDR3 is TGTGCCAGCAGCTTAGCGGGGATAGATACGCAGTATTTT. This gives the protein CASSLAGIDTQYF.

The J gene is TRBJ1-5, the V gene TRBV11-2; 10 bases align to TRBD1. Unmatched junction bases numbered 2, after V lost 5 bases and J lost 1 base. Germline V gene data show CDR1 as SGHAT and CDR2 as FQNNGV. There are 15 residues in the CDR3. The DNA of the CDR3 is TGTGCCAGCAGCCCGACAGGGGGCAGCAATCAGCCCCAGCATTTT. This translates into CASSPTGGSNQPQHF.

This chain joins TRBV5-5 and TRBJ1-3; no reliable D call. CDR3 size: 14 residues. The germline gives CDR1 SGHKS, CDR2 YYEKEE (reference sequence). Deletions cut 0 bases from V and 0 bases from J, with 4 bases between. CDR3 DNA: TGTGCCAGCAGCTTGGGCAACTCTGGAAACACCATATATTTT. This gives the protein CASSLGNSGNTIYF. The variable domain in full, with the rest retrieved from reference TRBV5-5 and TRBJ1-3, is DAGVTQSPTHLIKTRGQQVTLRCSPISGHKSVSWYQQVLGQGPQFIFQYYEKEERGRGNFPDRFSARQFPNYSSELNVNALLLGDSALYLCASSLGNSGNTIYFGEGSWLTVV.

The chain recombines TRBV6-5 with TRBJ2-6; D is uncertain. The CDR3 has 14 amino acids. In germline, CDR1 is MNHEY, CDR2 SVGAGI. Trimming left V 6 bases short and J 2 bases short, with 8 bases between. CDR3 nucleotide sequence: TGTGCCAGCAGGGCACTCACTGGGGCCAACGTCCTGACTTTC. This sequence encodes CASRALTGANVLTF.

This clone was detected a few times. The CDR3, as DNA: TGTGCCAGTACCCCTCAAAGGACAGGACCGCTTAGCAATCAGCCCCAGCATTTT. Its translation: CASTPQRTGPLSNQPQHF. V usage is TRBV19 and J usage is TRBJ1-5; 7 positions agree with TRBD1. Germline V lookup: CDR1 LNHDA, CDR2 SQIVND (reference sequence). CDR3 size: 18 residues. V shed 7 bases, J shed 0 bases, and the junction held 15 bases outside the gene matches.

This sequence joins TRBV2 and TRBJ2-7, with D hard to call. CDR1 is SNHLY and CDR2 is FYNNEI in the germline V gene. V lost 3 bases, J lost 4 bases, and 13 bases lay in between. The CDR3 is made up of 14 amino acids. For the CDR3, the DNA is TGTGCCAGCAGTGAGGGCAGAGGCAAATACGAGCAGTACGTC. Translated: CASSEGRGKYEQYV.

The chain links TRBV7-3 to TRBJ2-2; 11 bases line up with TRBD2. J gave up 6 bases and V 5 bases, and 8 bases lay outside the gene matches. Per germline, CDR1 SGHTA and CDR2 FQGTGA. The CDR3 spans 16 residues. CDR3 nucleotide sequence: TGTGCCAGCAGCATTCGTAGCGGGGGGGCTGCCGGGGAGCTGTTTTTT. Translating it yields CASSIRSGGAAGELFF.

The rearrangement joins TRBV7-2 to TRBJ1-2; possible D gene TRBD1, 5 bases. V shed 5 bases and J shed 3 bases, with 13 bases lying between them. In germline, CDR1 is SGHTA, CDR2 FQGNSA. The CDR3 consists of 14 residues. The CDR3 DNA is TGTGCCAGCAGCGTCCAGGGTTTCGACTATGGCTACACCTTC. It specifies CASSVQGFDYGYTF.

The V gene is TRBV14, the J gene TRBJ1-1; D gene ambiguous. Trimming pared 4 bases from V and 1 base from J, leaving 19 bases between. This CDR3 spans 17 amino acids. Germline CDR1 is SGHDN and CDR2 is FVKESK. CDR3 nucleotides: TGTGCCAGCAGCCCTGGGCTACAGTTTGGAAGGAACACTGAAGCTTTCTTT. Amino acids: CASSPGLQFGRNTEAFF.

This chain joins TRBV18 and TRBJ2-5, with D maybe TRBD1 (5 bases). The germline gives CDR1 KGHSH, CDR2 LQKENI. V lost 2 bases to trimming and J lost 5 bases, with 18 bases between them. The CDR3 consists of 16 residues. The CDR3 nucleotides read TGTGCCAGCTCACCAGGTCCCAAGGGGTCTGAGGAGACCCAGTACTTC. Translation: CASSPGPKGSEETQYF.

This clone was found a few times. The chain combines TRBV6-6 with TRBJ2-2, with D hard to call. Trimming cost V 0 bases and J 5 bases, with 10 bases left between them. The CDR3 spans 15 residues. The germline V gene encodes CDR1 MNHNY and CDR2 SVGAGI (reference sequence). CDR3 bases: TGTGCCAGCAGTTACTCAAACTACCGGACCGGGGAGCTGTTTTTT. Translation gives CASSYSNYRTGELFF.

The DNA for the CDR3 is TGTGCCAGCAGCCAAGATCGGGCTAGCAGTGGGTATACGCAGTATTTT. It encodes CASSQDRASSGYTQYF. The chain couples TRBV14 to TRBJ2-3, with D perhaps matching TRBD2 (5 bases). Germline values: CDR1 SGHDN, CDR2 FVKESK. CDR3 length: 16 amino acids. V lost 0 bases to trimming and J lost 7 bases, with 17 bases between them.

V gene TRBV6-1 combines with J gene TRBJ2-4; perhaps TRBD1 as D (6 bases). The CDR3 contains 15 residues. Trimming left V 1 base short and J 0 bases short, with 7 bases between. From germline, CDR1 is MNHNS and CDR2 SASEGT. As DNA, the CDR3 is TGTGCCAGCAGTGAAGGGGGGCTAGCCAAAAACATTCAGTACTTC. Its protein is CASSEGGLAKNIQYF.

V and J are TRBV14 and TRBJ1-6; D is perhaps TRBD1 (5 bases). The germline CDR1 and CDR2 sequences are SGHDN and FVKESK. The CDR3 is 18 amino acids. V was clipped by 1 base and J by 8 bases, with 21 bases between them. The CDR3 DNA sequence: TGTGCCAGCAGCCAAGCCCTAGGATCGGGGCTAGGGTATTCACCCCTCCACTTT. It translates to CASSQALGSGLGYSPLHF.